The following is a T cell receptor beta chain sequence with its context. Its target is unknown. This sample stems from a study of monozygotic twins with inflammatory bowel disease. Through template switching, UMIs that included a 6-nucleotide sample barcode were added. TCRdb reprocessed the 5' RACE reads and stores each CDR3 protein as one record, lacking DNA. The table lists more than 85,000 distinct CDR3 sequences. CDR1 is LNHDA and CDR2 is SQIVND in the germline V gene (reference sequence). The CDR3 extends over 16 amino acids. The study, taken as a whole, reports: In patient repertoires, differing immunosuppressive treatments may have added some variability. IBD patients shared fewer clonotypes with other individuals than healthy twins, especially patients with disease activity signs.

The rearrangement joins TRBV19 to TRBJ1-1; checking the TCRdb D call of TRBD1 is not possible without DNA. Sequencing was performed on blood. This receptor was obtained from a human donor with ulcerative colitis or Crohn's disease, or a healthy co-twin of an affected twin (not recorded which). CDR3 sequence reads: CASSSRGRGLNTEAFF.